A selection of T cell receptor beta chains follows, all from one sample in a study of blood T cell repertoires in COVID-19. Measured with immunoSEQ multiplex PCR; TCRdb has only the in-frame clones, and not every one. The sample holds about 80,000 clones, around 88% seen once. Sequenced: peripheral blood. Receptors originate from an elderly woman with acute or convalescent COVID-19. CDR3s include the opening cysteine and the closing phenylalanine or tryptophan. The D gene is left open where the match is weak.

D,V,J,CDR3
NA,TRBV5-1,TRBJ1-2,CASSLVPQDLTGGYTF
NA,TRBV5-8,TRBJ2-6,CASSLNRVGSGANVLTF
TRBD1,TRBV6-5,TRBJ2-5,CASSLGTGIETQYF
NA,TRBV19,TRBJ1-1,CASSLYGRSYEAFF
TRBD1,TRBV7-2,TRBJ1-5,CASSLRQGNQPQHF
TRBD1,TRBV2,TRBJ1-1,CASSAAGGGAEAFF
TRBD1,TRBV6-2/TRBV6-3,TRBJ2-7,CASSYPGQGAYEQYF
NA,TRBV7-9,TRBJ2-6,CASSRLQGSGANVLTF
TRBD2,TRBV28,TRBJ2-7,CASSPGGILLEQYF
TRBD1,TRBV2,TRBJ2-7,CASSPTGGYEQYF
NA,TRBV18,TRBJ1-4,CASEGSGSDEKLFF
NA,TRBV7-2,TRBJ2-1,CASSPSRGTYNEQFF
TRBD1,TRBV14,TRBJ2-2,CASSQEGQGSWTGELFF
NA,TRBV11-3,TRBJ2-7,CLGKGEQYF
NA,TRBV5-1,TRBJ1-1,CASSSGTISTEAFF
NA,TRBV6-6,TRBJ1-4,CASHARGNEKLFF